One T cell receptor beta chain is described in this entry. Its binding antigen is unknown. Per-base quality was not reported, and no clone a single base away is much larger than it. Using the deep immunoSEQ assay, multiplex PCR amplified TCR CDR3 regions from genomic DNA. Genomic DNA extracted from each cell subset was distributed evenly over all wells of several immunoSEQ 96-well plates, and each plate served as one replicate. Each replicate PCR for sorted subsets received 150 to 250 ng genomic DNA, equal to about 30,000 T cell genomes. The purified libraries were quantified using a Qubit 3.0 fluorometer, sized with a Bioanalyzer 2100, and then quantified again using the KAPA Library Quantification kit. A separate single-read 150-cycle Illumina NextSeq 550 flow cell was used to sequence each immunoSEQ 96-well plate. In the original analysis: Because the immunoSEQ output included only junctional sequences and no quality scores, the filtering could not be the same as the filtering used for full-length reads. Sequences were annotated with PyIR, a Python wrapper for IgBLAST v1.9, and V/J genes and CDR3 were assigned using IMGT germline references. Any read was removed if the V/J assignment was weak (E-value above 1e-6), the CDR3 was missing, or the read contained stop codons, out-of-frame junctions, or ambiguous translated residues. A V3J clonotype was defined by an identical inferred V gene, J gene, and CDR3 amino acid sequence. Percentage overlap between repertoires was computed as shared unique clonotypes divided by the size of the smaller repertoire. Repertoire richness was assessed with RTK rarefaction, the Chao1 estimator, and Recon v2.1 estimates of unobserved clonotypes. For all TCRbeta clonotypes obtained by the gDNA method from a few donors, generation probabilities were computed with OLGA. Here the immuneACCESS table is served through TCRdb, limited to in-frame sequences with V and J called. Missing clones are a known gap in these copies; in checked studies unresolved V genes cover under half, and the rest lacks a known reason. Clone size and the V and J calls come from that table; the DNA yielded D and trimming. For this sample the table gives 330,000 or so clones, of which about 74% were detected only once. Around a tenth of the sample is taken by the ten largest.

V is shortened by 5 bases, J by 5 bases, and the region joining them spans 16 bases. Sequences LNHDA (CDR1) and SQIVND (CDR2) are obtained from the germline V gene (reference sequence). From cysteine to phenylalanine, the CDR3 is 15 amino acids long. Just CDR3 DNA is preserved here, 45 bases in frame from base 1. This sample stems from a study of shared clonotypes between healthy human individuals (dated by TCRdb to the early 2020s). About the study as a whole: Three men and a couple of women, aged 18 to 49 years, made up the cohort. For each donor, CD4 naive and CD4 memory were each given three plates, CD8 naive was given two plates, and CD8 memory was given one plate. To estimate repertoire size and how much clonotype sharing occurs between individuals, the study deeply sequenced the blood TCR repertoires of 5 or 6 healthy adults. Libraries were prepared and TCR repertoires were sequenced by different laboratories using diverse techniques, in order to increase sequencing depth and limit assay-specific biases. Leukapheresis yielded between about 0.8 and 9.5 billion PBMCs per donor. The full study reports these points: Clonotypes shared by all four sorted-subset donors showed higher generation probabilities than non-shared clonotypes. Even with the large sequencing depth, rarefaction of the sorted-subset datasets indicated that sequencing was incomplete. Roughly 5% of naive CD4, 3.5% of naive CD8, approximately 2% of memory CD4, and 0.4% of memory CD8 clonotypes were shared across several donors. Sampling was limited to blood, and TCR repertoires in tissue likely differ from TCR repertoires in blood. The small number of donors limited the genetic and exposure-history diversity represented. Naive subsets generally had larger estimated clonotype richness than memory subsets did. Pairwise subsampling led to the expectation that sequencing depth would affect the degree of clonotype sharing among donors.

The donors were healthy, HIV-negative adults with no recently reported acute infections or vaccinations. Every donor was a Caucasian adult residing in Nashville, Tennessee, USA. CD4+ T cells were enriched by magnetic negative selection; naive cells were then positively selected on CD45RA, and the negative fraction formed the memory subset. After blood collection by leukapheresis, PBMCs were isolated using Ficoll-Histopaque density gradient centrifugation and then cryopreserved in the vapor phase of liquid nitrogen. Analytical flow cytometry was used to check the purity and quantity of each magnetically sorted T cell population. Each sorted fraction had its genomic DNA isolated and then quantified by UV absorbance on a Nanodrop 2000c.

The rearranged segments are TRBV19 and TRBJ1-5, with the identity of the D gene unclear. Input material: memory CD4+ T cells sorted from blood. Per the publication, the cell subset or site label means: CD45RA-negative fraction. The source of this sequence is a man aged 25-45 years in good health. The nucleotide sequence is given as TGTGCCAGTAGTCGGTCGGGAAAGGTGGATCAGCCCCAGCATTTT. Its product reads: CASSRSGKVDQPQHF.